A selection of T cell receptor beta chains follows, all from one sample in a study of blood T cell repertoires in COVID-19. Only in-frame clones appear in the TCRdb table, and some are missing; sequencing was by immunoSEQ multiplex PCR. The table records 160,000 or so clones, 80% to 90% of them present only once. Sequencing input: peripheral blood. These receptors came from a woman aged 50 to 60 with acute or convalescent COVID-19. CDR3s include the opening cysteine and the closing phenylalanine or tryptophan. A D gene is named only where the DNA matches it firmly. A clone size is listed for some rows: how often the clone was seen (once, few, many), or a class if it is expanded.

DNA: TGTGCCAGCAGTAAGGGAGGGGTGGAACAGCCCCAGCATTTT
CDR3: CASSKGGVEQPQHF
size: once
V: TRBV2
D: NA
J: TRBJ1-5

DNA: TGTGCCTGGAGTGTACCGGTTGATACGCAGTATTTT
CDR3: CAWSVPVDTQYF
size: NA
V: TRBV30
D: NA
J: TRBJ2-3

DNA: TGCGCCAGCAGCATGGGACTAGCGGGGGGCGTGGGAGATACGCAGTATTTT
CDR3: CASSMGLAGGVGDTQYF
size: NA
V: TRBV5-1
D: TRBD2
J: TRBJ2-3

DNA: TGTGCCACCCTAAGACGACAGGGTTTCACTGAAGCTTTCTTT
CDR3: CATLRRQGFTEAFF
size: NA
V: TRBV10-3
D: TRBD1
J: TRBJ1-1

DNA: TGTGCCAGTACCCGGGGGGATCAAGAGACCCAGTACTTC
CDR3: CASTRGDQETQYF
size: NA
V: TRBV19
D: TRBD2
J: TRBJ2-5

DNA: TGTGCCTGGAACAGGGGGCCCTACGAGCAGTACTTC
CDR3: CAWNRGPYEQYF
size: NA
V: TRBV30
D: TRBD1
J: TRBJ2-7

DNA: TGTGCCAGCAGCTTAGCTTTACCGACAGGGAACACTGAAGCTTTCTTT
CDR3: CASSLALPTGNTEAFF
size: NA
V: TRBV11-2
D: NA
J: TRBJ1-1

DNA: TGTGCCTGGAGTGCCGGGGGGGACCTGTTTTTT
CDR3: CAWSAGGDLFF
size: NA
V: TRBV30
D: NA
J: TRBJ1-4

DNA: TGTGCCAGCAGCTTTAGGGGCGGGGGTTCCTACAATGAGCAGTTCTTC
CDR3: CASSFRGGGSYNEQFF
size: NA
V: TRBV7-2
D: TRBD2
J: TRBJ2-1

DNA: TGTGCCAGTAGTATAGCCCTAGATCAGCCCCAGCATTTT
CDR3: CASSIALDQPQHF
size: NA
V: TRBV19
D: NA
J: TRBJ1-5

DNA: TGTGCCAGCAGCTTATTGGAGGATCAGCCCCAGCATTTT
CDR3: CASSLLEDQPQHF
size: NA
V: TRBV11-2
D: NA
J: TRBJ1-5

DNA: TGTGCCAGCAGCAGAAACAAGGACAGGGCGTGGGGGGAGCTGTTTTTT
CDR3: CASSRNKDRAWGELFF
size: NA
V: TRBV7-9
D: TRBD1
J: TRBJ2-2

DNA: TGTGCCAGCAGTCAAGGACAGGGGGCTAACTATGGCTACACCTTC
CDR3: CASSQGQGANYGYTF
size: NA
V: TRBV2
D: TRBD1
J: TRBJ1-2

DNA: TGTGCCAGCAGGTTGACAGGGGGCGGTAACACTGAAGCTTTCTTT
CDR3: CASRLTGGGNTEAFF
size: NA
V: TRBV7-2
D: TRBD1
J: TRBJ1-1

DNA: TGCGCCAGCAGTGAGGGACAGGGAAGGGGTGAGCAGTACTTC
CDR3: CASSEGQGRGEQYF
size: NA
V: TRBV10-1
D: TRBD1
J: TRBJ2-7

DNA: TGTGCCAGCAGTCCCAGGCGTGCGAATTCACCCCTCCACTTT
CDR3: CASSPRRANSPLHF
size: NA
V: TRBV2
D: NA
J: TRBJ1-6

DNA: TGTGCCAGCAGCTCCAGGGGACCTGGGGCCAACGTCCTGACTTTC
CDR3: CASSSRGPGANVLTF
size: NA
V: TRBV7-2
D: NA
J: TRBJ2-6

DNA: TGTGCCAGCAGCCCGAGACAGAACGCTCCTGGAAACACCATATATTTT
CDR3: CASSPRQNAPGNTIYF
size: once
V: TRBV14
D: NA
J: TRBJ1-3

DNA: TGTGCCAGCAGCATCGACAGTTATCAGCCCCAGCATTTT
CDR3: CASSIDSYQPQHF
size: once
V: TRBV7-2
D: NA
J: TRBJ1-5

DNA: TGTGCCAGCAGCGAGACGCCGGGACAACCATTAGGGGCCCAGCATTTT
CDR3: CASSETPGQPLGAQHF
size: NA
V: TRBV7-2
D: NA
J: TRBJ1-5

DNA: TGCAGCGTTGCAGACATAGCTAACTATGGCTACACCTTC
CDR3: CSVADIANYGYTF
size: once
V: TRBV29-1
D: NA
J: TRBJ1-2

DNA: TGCAGCGTTGAGGCGGGAGTTTACTCTAGCACAGATACGCAGTATTTT
CDR3: CSVEAGVYSSTDTQYF
size: NA
V: TRBV29-1
D: TRBD2
J: TRBJ2-3

DNA: TGTGCCAGTAGTATAACAGGGGTTAATGGAAACACCATATATTTT
CDR3: CASSITGVNGNTIYF
size: NA
V: TRBV19
D: TRBD1
J: TRBJ1-3

DNA: TGCAGCGTCTCAGGACAGCGCTTGAACTATGGCTACACCTTC
CDR3: CSVSGQRLNYGYTF
size: NA
V: TRBV29-1
D: NA
J: TRBJ1-2

DNA: TGCAGTGCTAGTTTGGGGCGAGGAGAGACCCAGTACTTC
CDR3: CSASLGRGETQYF
size: NA
V: TRBV20-1
D: NA
J: TRBJ2-5

DNA: TGTGCCAGCAGTCGATCCCAGGGGGCGGGGACTGAAGCTTTCTTT
CDR3: CASSRSQGAGTEAFF
size: once
V: TRBV13
D: TRBD1
J: TRBJ1-1

DNA: TGCGCCAGCAGCTTGGCCTCAGAGAACACTGAAGCTTTCTTT
CDR3: CASSLASENTEAFF
size: NA
V: TRBV5-1
D: NA
J: TRBJ1-1

DNA: TGTGCCATCAGTGAGCACCGACTAGCAGATGAGCAGTTCTTC
CDR3: CAISEHRLADEQFF
size: NA
V: TRBV10-3
D: TRBD2
J: TRBJ2-1

DNA: TGTGCCAGCAGCCTACCGGCAGGGGGCGGCCGTGGGGGCTACACCTTC
CDR3: CASSLPAGGGRGGYTF
size: NA
V: TRBV9
D: TRBD1
J: TRBJ1-2

DNA: TGTGCCAGCAGTGACGCGGGGGGCCACCCGGATACGCAGTATTTT
CDR3: CASSDAGGHPDTQYF
size: NA
V: TRBV6-1
D: TRBD2
J: TRBJ2-3

DNA: TGTGCCAGCAGCCAAGAAGGTTCAGGGGGCCACGAGCAGTACTTC
CDR3: CASSQEGSGGHEQYF
size: few
V: TRBV3-1/TRBV3-2
D: TRBD1
J: TRBJ2-7

DNA: TGCGCCAGCAGCCAAGATCCTCCCCGGGACAGGTCGAGCGGCTACACCTTC
CDR3: CASSQDPPRDRSSGYTF
size: NA
V: TRBV4-1
D: TRBD1
J: TRBJ1-2

DNA: TGTGCCAGCAGCGGCGGACAGGGCCTTGGGGCTTTCTTT
CDR3: CASSGGQGLGAFF
size: NA
V: TRBV5-4
D: TRBD1
J: TRBJ1-1

DNA: TGTGCCAGCAGCTTAGCTGGGACAGAACACAATGAGCAGTTCTTC
CDR3: CASSLAGTEHNEQFF
size: NA
V: TRBV7-8
D: TRBD1
J: TRBJ2-1

DNA: TGTGCCAGTAGCACAGGGAGGGGTTCTGAAGCTTTCTTT
CDR3: CASSTGRGSEAFF
size: NA
V: TRBV19
D: NA
J: TRBJ1-1

DNA: TGCGCCAGCAGTCAATCGTCCCAGTCCTACGAGCAGTACTTC
CDR3: CASSQSSQSYEQYF
size: NA
V: TRBV23-1
D: NA
J: TRBJ2-7

DNA: TGCAGCGTCCAGGGGGCTTATGAAAAACTGTTTTTT
CDR3: CSVQGAYEKLFF
size: NA
V: TRBV29-1
D: TRBD1
J: TRBJ1-4

DNA: TGTGCCAGTAGCCTCCCCCTACAGGGTTACACTGAAGCTTTCTTT
CDR3: CASSLPLQGYTEAFF
size: NA
V: TRBV19
D: NA
J: TRBJ1-1

DNA: TGTGCCACACAGGGTAGGGACAGTCAGCCCCAGCATTTT
CDR3: CATQGRDSQPQHF
size: NA
V: TRBV24-1
D: TRBD1
J: TRBJ1-5

DNA: TGTGCCTGGAGCGATACAGGTTTAAATGAAAAACTGTTTTTT
CDR3: CAWSDTGLNEKLFF
size: NA
V: TRBV30
D: NA
J: TRBJ1-4

DNA: TGTGCCAGCAGTTCGCGGATCGTGAATCAGCCCCAGCATTTT
CDR3: CASSSRIVNQPQHF
size: NA
V: TRBV6-2/TRBV6-3
D: NA
J: TRBJ1-5

DNA: TGTGCCAGCAGCCTGCGGGGACAGGGGGACCCAGAGACCCAGTACTTC
CDR3: CASSLRGQGDPETQYF
size: once
V: TRBV3-1/TRBV3-2
D: TRBD1
J: TRBJ2-5

DNA: TGTGCCAGCAGCCCTCCTGGTCGGGGAGGAAGCACAGATACGCAGTATTTT
CDR3: CASSPPGRGGSTDTQYF
size: few
V: TRBV7-8
D: NA
J: TRBJ2-3

DNA: TGTGCCAGCAGCTTACCTGGGACGGGAGTCACTGAAGCTTTCTTT
CDR3: CASSLPGTGVTEAFF
size: many
V: TRBV5-4
D: NA
J: TRBJ1-1

DNA: TGCGCCAGCAGCCGCGGACAGGGCCAAACTGAAGCTTTCTTT
CDR3: CASSRGQGQTEAFF
size: NA
V: TRBV4-3
D: TRBD1
J: TRBJ1-1

DNA: TGCGCCAGCAGCTCTGGACAGGGGTATAACTATGGCTACACCTTC
CDR3: CASSSGQGYNYGYTF
size: NA
V: TRBV4-3
D: TRBD1
J: TRBJ1-2

DNA: TGTGCCAGCAGTTTCGGGACAGGGGTCTCTAGCAATCAGCCCCAGCATTTT
CDR3: CASSFGTGVSSNQPQHF
size: once
V: TRBV6-2/TRBV6-3
D: TRBD1
J: TRBJ1-5

DNA: TGTGCCAGCAGCTTGTGGCGGGGGGCCTACAATGAGCAGTTCTTC
CDR3: CASSLWRGAYNEQFF
size: NA
V: TRBV5-8
D: TRBD2
J: TRBJ2-1

DNA: TGTGCCAGCAGGGGACAGTCCTACGAGCAGTACTTC
CDR3: CASRGQSYEQYF
size: NA
V: TRBV6-5
D: TRBD1
J: TRBJ2-7

DNA: TGTGCCAGCAGCGACCCGAGGGATGGCTACACCTTC
CDR3: CASSDPRDGYTF
size: NA
V: TRBV11-2
D: NA
J: TRBJ1-2

DNA: TGTGCCAGTACCTCAGCGGGACAGGGAGATCAGCCCCAGCATTTT
CDR3: CASTSAGQGDQPQHF
size: NA
V: TRBV19
D: TRBD1
J: TRBJ1-5

DNA: TGTGCCAGCAGTTACAGAAGGTCGGAGGGGGCTGATGGAAACACCATATATTTT
CDR3: CASSYRRSEGADGNTIYF
size: few
V: TRBV6-2/TRBV6-3
D: TRBD1
J: TRBJ1-3

DNA: TGTGCCAGCTCACCCATAGCGCAAGAGCAGTTCTTC
CDR3: CASSPIAQEQFF
size: NA
V: TRBV18
D: NA
J: TRBJ2-1

DNA: TGTGCCAGCAGCCGTAGCCGGTCGCCCCAGCATTTT
CDR3: CASSRSRSPQHF
size: few
V: TRBV12-3/TRBV12-4
D: NA
J: TRBJ1-5

DNA: TGTGCCACCAGGATCGGGGGGGCCGGGGAGACCCAGTACTTC
CDR3: CATRIGGAGETQYF
size: NA
V: TRBV15
D: TRBD2
J: TRBJ2-5

DNA: TGTGCCAGTAGTATCGACAGGGATCGCACTGAAGCTTTCTTT
CDR3: CASSIDRDRTEAFF
size: NA
V: TRBV19
D: TRBD1
J: TRBJ1-1

DNA: TGTGCCAGCAGCCAGGGACAGGGAACCAATCAGCCCCAGCATTTT
CDR3: CASSQGQGTNQPQHF
size: NA
V: TRBV7-2
D: TRBD1
J: TRBJ1-5